The rows below give T cell receptor beta chains drawn from one sample of a study of lymphopenia after photon versus proton radiotherapy. Sequenced by immunoSEQ multiplex PCR; TCRdb stores in-frame clones only, minus some. The sample comprises roughly 36,000 clones, around 90% of which are singletons, and approximately 6.2% rests with the top ten. The sequencing used peripheral blood, collected from a patient treated with photon-based radiotherapy. These receptors were obtained from a woman between 45 and 65 years old with pancreatic cancer. Both conserved end residues are part of each CDR3. The D gene is left open where the match is weak. Some rows have no size entry. The others give once, few or many, or a class for an expanded clone.

TGTGCCAGTAGTATAAATAGCCCCGGGCTGTTTTTT CASSINSPGLFF . TRBJ2-2 . TRBV19
TGTGCCAGTAGTATTTCGGATCTCACAGATACGCAGTATTTT CASSISDLTDTQYF . TRBJ2-3 . TRBV19
TGTGCCAGCAGCTTAGAGGCGGGGACCACTGAAGCTTTCTTT CASSLEAGTTEAFF . TRBJ1-1 . TRBV7-9
TGTGCCAGCAGTTTGCCCGGTGGACACCCGAATAGCGGGAGGCCCTACAATGAGCAGTTCTTC CASSLPGGHPNSGRPYNEQFF . TRBJ2-1 TRBD2 TRBV27
TGTGCCAGTAGTATAGATCGGACAGGCTTCTACTCTGGAAACACCATATATTTT CASSIDRTGFYSGNTIYF . TRBJ1-3 TRBD1 TRBV19
TGTGCCAGCAGTTTATGGAGGGGGGAGACCCAGTACTTC CASSLWRGETQYF . TRBJ2-5 . TRBV27
TGTGCCAGCAGGGATCAGACAGGCAATAATTCACCCCTCCACTTT CASRDQTGNNSPLHF . TRBJ1-6 . TRBV5-4
TGCGCCAGCAGCCAAGATCGGGGCGGGAGGGCGTACGAGCAGTACTTC CASSQDRGGRAYEQYF . TRBJ2-7 TRBD2 TRBV4-3
TGTGCCACCAGCAGCGGACTAGCGGGAGCCTACGAGCAGTACTTC CATSSGLAGAYEQYF few TRBJ2-7 TRBD2 TRBV15
TGTGCCAGCAGCTTGGGACTAGCGGCCTACAATGAGCAGTTCTTC CASSLGLAAYNEQFF . TRBJ2-1 TRBD2 TRBV11-3
TGTGCCAGCAGCTCGGGGTGGGCCACAGATACGCAGTATTTT CASSSGWATDTQYF . TRBJ2-3 . TRBV7-3
TGTGCCTGGAGTGGGACAGGGGGTTTCTTGAACACCATATATTTT CAWSGTGGFLNTIYF . TRBJ1-3 TRBD1 TRBV30